A selection of T cell receptor beta chains follows, all from one sample in a study of regulatory T cells in long-lasting Graves disease. TCRdb re-analysed the multiplex PCR reads in MiXCR, keeping a single row per CDR3 protein. Of some 450,000 distinct CDR3 sequences listed, around 24% were seen once; the top ten hold roughly 28%. Sequencing was performed on peripheral blood mononuclear cells (PBMCs), taken when the disease was refractory, from a patient treated with antithyroid drugs. Receptors were obtained from a female donor with Graves disease. The CDR3 runs from the conserved cysteine through the conserved F or W. A D gene is named only where the DNA matches it firmly. Clone size appears in some rows only: once, few, many, or a class for an expanded clone.

TRBV6-2/TRBV6-3,TRBJ1-2,few,TRBD1,TGTGCCAGCAGTTACTCGACCCAGGGGGCTTTAAACTATGGCTACACCTTC,CASSYSTQGALNYGYTF
TRBV6-4,TRBJ1-5,few,.,TGTGCCAGCAGTGTAGTAGGCGGAGGACCCCAGCATTTT,CASSVVGGGPQHF
TRBV5-1,TRBJ1-1,.,.,TGCGCCAGCAGCTTTAAATGGGGCTTGAACACTGAAGCTTTCTTT,CASSFKWGLNTEAFF
TRBV5-5,TRBJ1-5,few,.,TGTGCCAGCAGCTTATATCGTGCGCAGCCCCAGCATTTT,CASSLYRAQPQHF
TRBV20-1,TRBJ2-5,.,.,TGCAGTGCTAGAGATCGCATGGCCCTATTAGAGACCCAGTACTTC,CSARDRMALLETQYF
TRBV28,TRBJ1-2,many,TRBD1,TGTGCCAGCAGTTTAGGGGACAGGGCCTATGGCTACACCTTC,CASSLGDRAYGYTF
TRBV11-2,TRBJ2-5,many,.,TGTGCCAGCGGCCGGGGTCTCCAAGAGACCCAGTACTTC,CASGRGLQETQYF
TRBV19,TRBJ1-2,few,TRBD1,TGTGCCAGTAGTATCCAGGGGGGGAACTATGGCTACACCTTC,CASSIQGGNYGYTF
TRBV19,TRBJ1-3,.,.,TGTGCCAGTAGTCACAGGGTGGGAGGAAACACCATATATTTT,CASSHRVGGNTIYF
TRBV5-5,TRBJ1-2,many,.,TGTGCCAGCAGCTTGGAAGTGACGAGAGGCTACACCTTC,CASSLEVTRGYTF
TRBV12-3/TRBV12-4,TRBJ1-2,many,.,TGTGCCAGCAGTTTGATTGCTTCGTCAGTGTACAGGGACTATGGCTACACCTTC,CASSLIASSVYRDYGYTF
TRBV15,TRBJ1-2,few,TRBD1,TGTGCCACCAGCAGAGTGGAGGGGGCCTATGGCTACACCTTC,CATSRVEGAYGYTF
TRBV7-2,TRBJ2-7,few,.,TGTGCCAGCAGCTCTACAGAAACCTACGAGCAGTACTTC,CASSSTETYEQYF
TRBV25-1,TRBJ2-7,few,TRBD2,TGTGCCAGCAGTGATCTAACTAGCGGGTACGAGCAGTACTTC,CASSDLTSGYEQYF
TRBV6-1,TRBJ1-5,many,TRBD1,TGTGCCAGCAGTTACCAGGGGGCTGGTCAGCCCCAGCATTTT,CASSYQGAGQPQHF
TRBV29-1,TRBJ1-1,many,.,TGCAGCTTAACCGGACGGATGAACACTGAAGCTTTCTTT,CSLTGRMNTEAFF
TRBV4-1,TRBJ1-1,few,TRBD1,TGCGCCAGCAGCCAAAACAGGGGGGTGAACACTGAAGCTTTCTTT,CASSQNRGVNTEAFF
TRBV2,TRBJ2-7,many,TRBD2,TGTGCCAGCAGTGATCTAGCGGGAGGCGCCTACGAGCAGTACTTC,CASSDLAGGAYEQYF
TRBV30,TRBJ2-5,few,TRBD2,TGTGCCTGGAGTTCAAGCGGGAGGGCCCTGGAGACCCAGTACTTC,CAWSSSGRALETQYF
TRBV20-1,TRBJ1-2,many,TRBD1,TGCAGTGCTAGCAAGGGGGCGGGTGGCTACACCTTC,CSASKGAGGYTF
TRBV7-9,TRBJ2-1,few,TRBD2,TGTGCCAGCAGCCGAGCGGGAGGGTGGTACAATGAGCAGTTCTTC,CASSRAGGWYNEQFF
TRBV6-1,TRBJ1-5,many,TRBD1,TGTGCCAGCAGTCCCACCGGACAGGGGAGCAATCAGCCCCAGCATTTT,CASSPTGQGSNQPQHF
TRBV14,TRBJ1-2,.,.,TGTGCCAGCAGCTCCGTCCCGGGAGGACTTGGGGGCTACACCTTC,CASSSVPGGLGGYTF
TRBV20-1,TRBJ1-4,few,.,TGCAGTGCCGATGAAATTGAAAAACTGTTTTTT,CSADEIEKLFF
TRBV29-1,TRBJ2-1,few,TRBD2,TGCAGCGTTTCGCCCGGGACTAGCGGGGACAATGAGCAGTTCTTC,CSVSPGTSGDNEQFF
TRBV19,TRBJ1-5,.,TRBD1,TGTGCCAGTACCTCACAGGGGGCCAGCAATCAGCCCCAGCATTTT,CASTSQGASNQPQHF
TRBV7-2,TRBJ2-7,.,TRBD2,TGTGCCAGCAGCTTAGCAGTGGGGGTGGGTAGCGGGAGCGTGGCCTACGAGCAGTACTTC,CASSLAVGVGSGSVAYEQYF
TRBV14,TRBJ2-7,.,TRBD2,TGTGCCAGCAGCCAAGCACCCGGGAGGGTTACCTACGAGCAGTACTTC,CASSQAPGRVTYEQYF
TRBV20-1,TRBJ2-7,.,.,TGCAGTGCTAGAGGCCTCCGGGTTGAGCAGTACTTC,CSARGLRVEQYF
TRBV20-1,TRBJ1-1,many,.,TGCAGTGCTTGGGACACGATCGCTGAAGCTTTCTTT,CSAWDTIAEAFF
TRBV9,TRBJ2-7,.,.,TGTGCCAGCAGCGTAGCAGGAGCCCAGGGGATCTACGAGCAGTACTTC,CASSVAGAQGIYEQYF
TRBV7-2,TRBJ2-5,once,.,TGTGCCAGTAGTAGGCCGGACCCGACAGAGACCCAGTACTTC,CASSRPDPTETQYF
TRBV20-1,TRBJ1-5,few,.,TGCAGTGCTAGAGATTGGCAGGCCCCATCTGACAATCAGCCCCAGCATTTT,CSARDWQAPSDNQPQHF
TRBV12-3/TRBV12-4,TRBJ1-4,.,.,TGTGCCAGCAGCAGAGACAGCGTTGAAAAACTGTTTTTT,CASSRDSVEKLFF
TRBV2,TRBJ2-6,few,.,TGTACCAGCAGTGTCGCGGCGAGCTCTGGGGCCAACGTCCTGACTTTC,CTSSVAASSGANVLTF
TRBV2,TRBJ1-1,few,TRBD1,TGTGCCAGCAGCTCCGGGACAGGTGACACTGAAGCTTTCTTT,CASSSGTGDTEAFF
TRBV25-1,TRBJ2-5,many,.,TGTGCCAGTGGTGACCGTGGGGCGATACAAGAGACCCAGTACTTC,CASGDRGAIQETQYF
TRBV20-1,TRBJ1-5,.,TRBD1,TGCAGTGCTGGGGACAGGGCCAGCAATCAGCCCCAGCATTTT,CSAGDRASNQPQHF
TRBV29-1,TRBJ1-2,few,.,TGCAGCGTTGAATTACGGTCGGACTATGGCTACACCTTC,CSVELRSDYGYTF
TRBV15,TRBJ1-1,.,.,TGTGCCACCAGCAGAGGCAGGGAAGGGGAAGCTTTCTTT,CATSRGREGEAFF
TRBV11-1,TRBJ2-1,.,TRBD1,TGTGCCAGCACCGACTTAGGACAGGGGAGTAATGAGCAGTTCTTC,CASTDLGQGSNEQFF
TRBV29-1,TRBJ1-2,many,.,TGCAGCGTTGGACAGAACTATGGCTACACCTTC,CSVGQNYGYTF
TRBV7-6,TRBJ2-2,.,TRBD2,TGTGCCAGCAGCTTCTATAGCGGGGGGACCGGGGAGCTGTTTTTT,CASSFYSGGTGELFF
TRBV7-2,TRBJ1-2,many,.,TGTGCCAGCAGCTTTGACAGCCAGTATGGCTACACCTTC,CASSFDSQYGYTF
TRBV2,TRBJ2-4,many,.,TGTGCCAGCAGTCCGGAGGGACAGTCCTTAGCCAAAAACATTCAGTACTTC,CASSPEGQSLAKNIQYF
TRBV28,TRBJ2-7,medium-sized,TRBD2,TGTGCCAGTACAAAGCGGGAGTCAGGCTACGAGCAGTACTTC,CASTKRESGYEQYF
TRBV5-1,TRBJ2-5,few,.,TGCGCCTCCTACGAGAAAGAGACCCAGTACTTC,CASYEKETQYF
TRBV5-1,TRBJ1-4,.,.,TGCGCCAGCAGCTTGGTACTCGGAGCAACTAATGAAAAACTGTTTTTT,CASSLVLGATNEKLFF
TRBV6-1,TRBJ2-3,.,.,TGTGCCAGCCTCAAAAAGACAGGTCAAAAAGGGAGCACAGATACGCAGTATTTT,CASLKKTGQKGSTDTQYF
TRBV5-1,TRBJ1-2,.,.,TGCGCCAGCAGCTCCCGGCTGGGATCTAACTATGGCTACACCTTC,CASSSRLGSNYGYTF
TRBV5-1,TRBJ1-3,.,.,TGCGCCAGCAGCTTAGGACATATCTCTGGAAACACCATATATTTT,CASSLGHISGNTIYF
TRBV2,TRBJ1-2,many,.,TGTGCCAGCAACGGCAGGGCGGGGGGCTACACCTTC,CASNGRAGGYTF
TRBV6-1,TRBJ1-1,many,.,TGTGCCAGCAATAACCAGGCCGGGGACACTGAAGCTTTCTTT,CASNNQAGDTEAFF
TRBV7-2,TRBJ1-1,.,.,TGTGCCAGCAGCTTCCCGGGCCCCGGGGCTTTCTTT,CASSFPGPGAFF
TRBV4-3,TRBJ2-5,.,TRBD2,TGCGCCAGCAGCCAAGCGGGACTAGCGGGAGGGGGAGGGACCCAGTACTTC,CASSQAGLAGGGGTQYF